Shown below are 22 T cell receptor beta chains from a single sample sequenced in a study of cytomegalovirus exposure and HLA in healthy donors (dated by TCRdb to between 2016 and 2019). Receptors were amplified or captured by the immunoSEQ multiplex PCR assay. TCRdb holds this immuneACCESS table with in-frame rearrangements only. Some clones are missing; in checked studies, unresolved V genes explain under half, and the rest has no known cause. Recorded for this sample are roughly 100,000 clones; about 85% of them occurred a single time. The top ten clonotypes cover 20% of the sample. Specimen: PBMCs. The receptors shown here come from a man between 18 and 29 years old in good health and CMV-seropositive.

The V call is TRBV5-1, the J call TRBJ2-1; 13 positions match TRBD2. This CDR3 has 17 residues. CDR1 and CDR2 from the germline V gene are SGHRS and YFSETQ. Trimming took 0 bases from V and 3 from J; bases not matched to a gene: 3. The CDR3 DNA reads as TGCGCCAGCAGCTTGGTGGGACTAGCGGGGCACTACAATGAGCAGTTCTTC. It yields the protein CASSLVGLAGHYNEQFF.

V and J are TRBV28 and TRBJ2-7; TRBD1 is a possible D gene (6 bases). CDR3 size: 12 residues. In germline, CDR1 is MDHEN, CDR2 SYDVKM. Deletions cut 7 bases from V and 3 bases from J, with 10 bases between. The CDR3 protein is CASNSDSYEQYV. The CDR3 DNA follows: TGTGCCAGCAATTCGGACAGCTACGAGCAGTACGTC.

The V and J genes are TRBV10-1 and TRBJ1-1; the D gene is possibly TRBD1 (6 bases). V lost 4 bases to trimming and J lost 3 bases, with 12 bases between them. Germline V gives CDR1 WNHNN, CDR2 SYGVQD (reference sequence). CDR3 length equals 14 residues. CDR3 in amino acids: CASSASGAYTEAFF. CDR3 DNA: TGCGCCAGCAGTGCGTCGGGGGCTTACACTGAAGCTTTCTTT.

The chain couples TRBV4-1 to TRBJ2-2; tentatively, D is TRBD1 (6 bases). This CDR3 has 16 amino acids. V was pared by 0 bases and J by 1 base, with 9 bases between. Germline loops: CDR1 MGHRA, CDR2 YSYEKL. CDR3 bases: TGCGCCAGCAGCCAAGAACACAGGGTGAACACCGGGGAGCTGTTTTTT. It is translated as CASSQEHRVNTGELFF.

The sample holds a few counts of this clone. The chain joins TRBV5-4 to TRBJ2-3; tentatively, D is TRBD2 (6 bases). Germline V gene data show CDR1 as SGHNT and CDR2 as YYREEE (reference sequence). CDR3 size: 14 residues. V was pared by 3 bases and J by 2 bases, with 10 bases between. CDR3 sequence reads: CASSSGTPTDTQYF. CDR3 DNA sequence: TGTGCCAGCAGCTCCGGGACTCCCACAGATACGCAGTATTTT.

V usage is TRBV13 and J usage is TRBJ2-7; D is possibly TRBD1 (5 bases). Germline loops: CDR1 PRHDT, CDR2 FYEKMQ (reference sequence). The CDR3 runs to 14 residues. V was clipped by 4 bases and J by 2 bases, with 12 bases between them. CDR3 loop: CASSSPTATYEQYF. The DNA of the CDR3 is TGTGCCAGCAGCTCACCGACAGCTACCTACGAGCAGTACTTC.

This CDR3 reads CASSPTGAGNQPQHF. CDR3 sequence (DNA): TGTGCCAGTAGCCCGACAGGGGCGGGCAATCAGCCCCAGCATTTT. The rearrangement uses TRBV19 and TRBJ1-5; 8 bases are a match to TRBD1. The ends lost 6 bases at V and 2 bases at J; junction bases unmatched: 6. This CDR3 is built from 15 residues. Per germline, CDR1 LNHDA and CDR2 SQIVND (reference sequence).

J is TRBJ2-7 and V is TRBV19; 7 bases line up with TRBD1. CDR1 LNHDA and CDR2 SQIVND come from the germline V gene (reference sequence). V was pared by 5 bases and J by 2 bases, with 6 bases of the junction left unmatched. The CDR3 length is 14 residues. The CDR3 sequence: CASSLDQGAYEQYF. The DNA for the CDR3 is TGTGCCAGTAGTTTGGATCAGGGGGCCTACGAGCAGTACTTC. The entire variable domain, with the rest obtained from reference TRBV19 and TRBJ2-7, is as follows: DGGITQSPKYLFRKEGQNVTLSCEQNLNHDAMYWYRQDPGQGLRLIYYSQIVNDFQKGDIAEGYSVSREKKESFPLTVTSAQKNPTAFYLCASSLDQGAYEQYFGPGTRLTVT.

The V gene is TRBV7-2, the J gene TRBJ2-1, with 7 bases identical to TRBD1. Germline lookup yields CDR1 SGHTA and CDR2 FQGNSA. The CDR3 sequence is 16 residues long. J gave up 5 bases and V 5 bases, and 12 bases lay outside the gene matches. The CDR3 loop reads CASSHTTWTGDNEQFF. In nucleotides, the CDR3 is TGTGCCAGCAGCCATACCACGTGGACAGGAGACAATGAGCAGTTCTTC.

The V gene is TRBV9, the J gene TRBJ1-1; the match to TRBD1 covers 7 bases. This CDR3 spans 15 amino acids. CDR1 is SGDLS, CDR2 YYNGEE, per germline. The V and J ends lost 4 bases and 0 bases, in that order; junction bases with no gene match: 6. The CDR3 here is CASSSRTGMNTEAFF. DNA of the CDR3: TGTGCCAGCAGCTCCAGGACAGGCATGAACACTGAAGCTTTCTTT.

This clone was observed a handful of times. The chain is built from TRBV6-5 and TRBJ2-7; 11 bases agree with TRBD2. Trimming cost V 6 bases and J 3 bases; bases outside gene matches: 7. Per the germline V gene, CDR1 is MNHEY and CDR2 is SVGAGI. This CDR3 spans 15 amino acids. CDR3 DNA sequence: TGTGCCAGCAGCCCTTTCGGGACTAGCGGCTACGAGCAGTACTTC. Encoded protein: CASSPFGTSGYEQYF.

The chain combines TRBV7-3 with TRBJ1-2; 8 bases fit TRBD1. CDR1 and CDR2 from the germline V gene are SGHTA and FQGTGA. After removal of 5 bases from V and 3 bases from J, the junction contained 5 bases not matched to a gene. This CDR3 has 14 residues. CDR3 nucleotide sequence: TGTGCCAGCAGCAAGACAGGGGAGGACTATGGCTACACCTTC. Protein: CASSKTGEDYGYTF. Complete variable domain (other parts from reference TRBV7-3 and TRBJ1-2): GAGVSQTPSNKVTEKGKYVELRCDPISGHTALYWYRQSLGQGPEFLIYFQGTGAADDSGLPNDRFFAVRPEGSVSTLKIQRTERGDSAVYLCASSKTGEDYGYTFGSGTRLTVV.

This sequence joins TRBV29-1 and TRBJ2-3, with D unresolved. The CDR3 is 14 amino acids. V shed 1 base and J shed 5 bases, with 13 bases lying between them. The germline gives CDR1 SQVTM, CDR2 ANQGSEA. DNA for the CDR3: TGCAGCGTTGAAGGCCCCAAGAGGCAAGATACGCAGTATTTT. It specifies CSVEGPKRQDTQYF.

The CDR3 reads CASSLGTGYEQYV. In DNA, the CDR3 is TGCGCCAGCAGCTTGGGGACAGGGTACGAGCAGTACGTC. V usage is TRBV5-1 and J usage is TRBJ2-7, with TRBD1 matching over 8 bases. Germline V gene lookup returns CDR1 SGHRS and CDR2 YFSETQ. This CDR3 has 13 amino acids. V lost 0 bases to trimming and J lost 4 bases; unmatched junction nucleotides: 0.

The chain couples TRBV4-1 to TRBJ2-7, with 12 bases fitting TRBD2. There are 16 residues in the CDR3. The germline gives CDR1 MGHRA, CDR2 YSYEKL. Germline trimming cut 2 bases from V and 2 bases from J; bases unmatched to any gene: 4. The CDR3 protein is CASSQTLAGGTYEQYF. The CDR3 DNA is TGCGCCAGCAGCCAAACCCTAGCGGGAGGGACCTACGAGCAGTACTTC.

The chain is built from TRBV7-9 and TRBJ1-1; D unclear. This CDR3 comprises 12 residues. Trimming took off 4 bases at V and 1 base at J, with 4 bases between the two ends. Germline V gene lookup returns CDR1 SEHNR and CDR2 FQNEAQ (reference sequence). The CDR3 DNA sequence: TGTGCCAGCAGCTCGCGGAACACTGAAGCTTTCTTT. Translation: CASSSRNTEAFF.

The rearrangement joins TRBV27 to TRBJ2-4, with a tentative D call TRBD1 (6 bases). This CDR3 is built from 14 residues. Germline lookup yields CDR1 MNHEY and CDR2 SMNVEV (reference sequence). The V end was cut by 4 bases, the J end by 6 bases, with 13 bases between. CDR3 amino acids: CASSSQGSGNIQYF. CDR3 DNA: TGTGCCAGCAGTTCTCAGGGGAGTGGAAACATTCAGTACTTC.

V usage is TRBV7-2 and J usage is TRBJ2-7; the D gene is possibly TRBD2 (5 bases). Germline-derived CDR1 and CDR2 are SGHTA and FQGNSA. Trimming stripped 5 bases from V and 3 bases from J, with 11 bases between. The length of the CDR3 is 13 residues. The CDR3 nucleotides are TGTGCCAGCAGCGCGGACTTAAACTACGAGCAGTACTTC. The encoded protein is CASSADLNYEQYF.

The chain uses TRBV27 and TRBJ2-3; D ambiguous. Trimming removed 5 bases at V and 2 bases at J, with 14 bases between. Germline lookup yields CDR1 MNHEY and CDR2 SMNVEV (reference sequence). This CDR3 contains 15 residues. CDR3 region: CASSPDGLSTDTQYF. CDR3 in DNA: TGTGCCAGCAGTCCCGATGGTCTATCCACAGATACGCAGTATTTT.

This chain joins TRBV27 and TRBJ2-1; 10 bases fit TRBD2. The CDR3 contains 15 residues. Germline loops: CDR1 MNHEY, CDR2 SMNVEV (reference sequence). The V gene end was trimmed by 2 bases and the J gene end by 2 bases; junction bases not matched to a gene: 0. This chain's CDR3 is CASSLLAGAYNEQFF. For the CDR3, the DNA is TGTGCCAGCAGTTTACTAGCGGGAGCCTACAATGAGCAGTTCTTC.

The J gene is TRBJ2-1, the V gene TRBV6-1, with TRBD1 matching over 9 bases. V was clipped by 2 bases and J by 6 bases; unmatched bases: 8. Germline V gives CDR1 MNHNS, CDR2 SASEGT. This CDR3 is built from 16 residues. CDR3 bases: TGTGCCAGCAGTGAAACCGGGACAGGGACGTTCAATGAGCAGTTCTTC. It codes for CASSETGTGTFNEQFF.

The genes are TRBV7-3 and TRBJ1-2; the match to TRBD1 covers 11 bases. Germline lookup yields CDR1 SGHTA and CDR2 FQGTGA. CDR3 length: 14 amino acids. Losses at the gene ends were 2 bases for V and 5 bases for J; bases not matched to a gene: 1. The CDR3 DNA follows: TGTGCCAGCAGCTTAGGACAGGGGGCGTATGGCTACACCTTC. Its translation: CASSLGQGAYGYTF.